The 9 T cell receptor beta chains listed next were all sequenced from one sample in a study of blood T cell repertoires in COVID-19. TCRdb keeps only in-frame clones here, not all; method: immunoSEQ multiplex PCR. The sample yields tens of thousands of clones, 85% to 95% seen once. The sequencing input was peripheral blood. The receptors shown here come from a man between 50 and 59 years old with acute or convalescent COVID-19.

The CDR3 region has the DNA TGCGCCAGCTCCTTGGAGACGGGAGGTAATGAGCAGTTCTTC. Translated, it gives CASSLETGGNEQFF. The chain uses TRBV5-1 and TRBJ2-1, with 7 bases that match TRBD2. Looked up from germline, CDR1 is SGHRS and CDR2 is YFSETQ. The CDR3 has 14 residues. Unmatched junction bases numbered 11, after V lost 7 bases and J lost 7 bases.

The V and J genes are TRBV6-5 and TRBJ1-5, with 7 bases fitting TRBD1. The CDR3 covers 15 residues. J lost 5 bases, V lost 0 bases, and 4 bases had no gene match. The germline V gene encodes CDR1 MNHEY and CDR2 SVGAGI. Here the CDR3 DNA reads TGTGCCAGCAGTTACTCTAGGGGGCAGGATCAGCCCCAGCATTTT. This codes for CASSYSRGQDQPQHF.

This chain uses TRBV29-1 with TRBJ1-2; D not resolved. CDR1 and CDR2 (germline): SQVTM, ANQGSEA. The germline V and J ends were trimmed by 2 bases and 4 bases, with 14 bases remaining between them. This CDR3 contains 14 residues. This CDR3 reads CSVESRGLPYGYTF. In nucleotides, the CDR3 is TGCAGCGTTGAATCTCGGGGATTACCCTATGGCTACACCTTC.

This clone was picked up one time. The V gene is TRBV7-2, the J gene TRBJ2-1, with 10 positions matching TRBD2. This CDR3 is 15 amino acids long. V lost 4 bases to trimming and J lost 0 bases; unmatched junction nucleotides: 0. Germline CDR1 and CDR2: SGHTA and FQGNSA. The CDR3 spells CASSSSGGSYNEQFF. The CDR3 coding sequence is TGTGCCAGCAGCTCTAGCGGGGGCTCCTACAATGAGCAGTTCTTC.

The J gene is TRBJ2-2, the V gene TRBV3-1 (or the pseudogene TRBV3-2); 11 bases agree with TRBD2. From germline, CDR1 is LGHDT and CDR2 YNNKEL (reference sequence). V lost 5 bases and J lost 5; bases outside the gene matches: 4. The CDR3 has 15 amino acids. CDR3 nucleotides: TGTGCCAGCAGCGGACTAGCGGGTCGGACCGGGGAGCTGTTTTTT. Its protein is CASSGLAGRTGELFF.

This chain uses TRBV6-7 with TRBJ1-4; unclear D gene. TRBV6-7 is reported as an ORF; its role is uncertain. This CDR3 has 16 residues. Between the trimmed V and J ends, which lost 4 bases and 11 bases, there was a span of 23 bases. CDR3 region: CASSSQSRKTRGKLFF. CDR3 nucleotide sequence: TGTGCCAGCAGTTCGCAGAGCAGAAAAACCCGAGGCAAACTGTTTTTT.

This clone was counted only a few times. The rearrangement links TRBV15 to TRBJ1-2; 7 bases map to TRBD1. The CDR3 is 15 residues long. V trimming: 2 bases; J trimming: 7 bases; junction bases outside the gene matches: 10. CDR1 is LNHNV, CDR2 YYDKDF, per germline (reference sequence). The CDR3: CATSRSGRGRSGYTF. The CDR3 DNA reads TGTGCCACCAGCAGATCCGGGAGGGGGCGGAGTGGCTACACCTTC. Full variable domain (rest looked up from reference TRBV15 and TRBJ1-2): DAMVIQNPRYQVTQFGKPVTLSCSQTLNHNVMYWYQQKSSQAPKLLFHYYDKDFNNEADTPDNFQSRRPNTSFCFLDIRSPGLGDTAMYLCATSRSGRGRSGYTFGSGTRLTVV.

This clone was picked up a small number of times. The chain recombines TRBV6-1 with TRBJ1-4, with D unclear. CDR3 length: 18 residues. Germline V gives CDR1 MNHNS, CDR2 SASEGT. Trimming took off 4 bases at V and 3 bases at J, with 21 bases between the two ends. The CDR3 bases are TGTGCCAGCAGTGCTGGCCTGGCCTATACCCAGGCTAATGAAAAACTGTTTTTT. It encodes CASSAGLAYTQANEKLFF.

The rearrangement uses TRBV9 and TRBJ2-2; 10 positions agree with TRBD1. J was trimmed by 7 bases and V by 3 bases; bases with no gene match: 6. The CDR3 is 15 amino acids. CDR1 is SGDLS, CDR2 YYNGEE, per germline. The CDR3 region is CASSATGQGIGELFF. CDR3 DNA sequence: TGTGCCAGCAGCGCCACGGGACAGGGGATCGGGGAGCTGTTTTTT. The full variable domain, with the rest looked up from reference TRBV9 and TRBJ2-2, is DSGVTQTPKHLITATGQRVTLRCSPRSGDLSVYWYQQSLDQGLQFLIQYYNGEERAKGNILERFSAQQFPDLHSELNLSSLELGDSALYFCASSATGQGIGELFFGEGSRLTVL.